This T cell receptor beta chain was documented in a study of siplizumab effects on memory and regulatory T cells (dated by TCRdb to the late 2010s). The study in broad terms: The study looked at the effect of siplizumab, an anti-CD2 antibody, on alloreactive T-cell subsets in allogeneic mixed lymphocyte reactions made from human PBMCs. What the research found in general, with its limitations: Greater diversity appeared to be present in unstimulated naive T cells than in memory T cells, and a substantial contribution to the alloresponse seemed to be made by naive cells. About 80-96% of proliferating CD4+ or CD8+ clones could not be given a naive or memory phenotype. The suppressive function of proliferating Tregs from siplizumab cultures was not functionally confirmed. Because sequences at frequencies below about 10^-5 were poorly captured, only a minor fraction of alloreactive clones could be mapped back to unstimulated subsets. Siplizumab significantly lowered the cumulative frequency of alloreactive sequences that could be traced to unstimulated CD4+ memory T cells. Among mappable alloreactive CD4+ clones, an average Treg-derived fraction of over 60% was observed with siplizumab, compared with 25% to 30% in control reactions.

TCRbeta CDR3 sequencing was performed on sorted unstimulated T cells and on proliferating T cells recovered from mixed lymphocyte reactions. Fresh whole blood from nine to eleven HLA-typed healthy donors served as the source for isolating PBMCs. V loses 0 bases, J loses 2 bases, and the germline ends lie 14 bases apart. The CDR3 runs 16 residues from the cysteine to the phenylalanine. CDR3 DNA only is kept here, 48 bases in frame from base 1. As encoded in the germline V gene, CDR1 is SGDLS while CDR2 is YYNGEE. For this clone: No cognate antigen has been identified for it. Base qualities are missing; no much larger clone stands one base away.

The library was obtained by the immunoSEQ multiplex PCR assay. The deep sequencing platform assayed some 98,000 TCR templates per sample. Genomic DNA extracted from sorted T cells was used for TCRbeta CDR3 sequencing. Turning to the authors' computational methods: The R programming language was used for clonal analysis of the TCRbeta CDR3 data. Unstimulated samples were compared with post-reaction CFSE-low samples to define alloreactive CD4+ and CD8+ clones. Alloreactive CD4+ clones were assigned to regulatory or non-regulatory origin by matching sequences to sorted unstimulated Treg and non-Treg repertoires. This is the immuneACCESS table as TCRdb keeps it, with only in-frame sequences that have V and J called. A part of the clones is gone; compared with another copy, unresolved V genes explain less than half, and the rest is unexplained. V and J calls and clone size are given by that table; D and trimming were obtained from the DNA. This sample gives 100,000 or so clones in total; about 93% of them show up just once. Of the sample, around 0.29% falls within the top ten clones.

The source material was CD4+ T cells sorted from blood. The chain employs TRBV9 and TRBJ2-5; a confident D gene designation cannot be given. This sequence originates from a human donor in good health. At the DNA level, the sequence is TGTGCCAGCAGCGTAGCCTTATCGTCCTTGCAAGAGACCCAGTACTTC. It encodes CASSVALSSLQETQYF.